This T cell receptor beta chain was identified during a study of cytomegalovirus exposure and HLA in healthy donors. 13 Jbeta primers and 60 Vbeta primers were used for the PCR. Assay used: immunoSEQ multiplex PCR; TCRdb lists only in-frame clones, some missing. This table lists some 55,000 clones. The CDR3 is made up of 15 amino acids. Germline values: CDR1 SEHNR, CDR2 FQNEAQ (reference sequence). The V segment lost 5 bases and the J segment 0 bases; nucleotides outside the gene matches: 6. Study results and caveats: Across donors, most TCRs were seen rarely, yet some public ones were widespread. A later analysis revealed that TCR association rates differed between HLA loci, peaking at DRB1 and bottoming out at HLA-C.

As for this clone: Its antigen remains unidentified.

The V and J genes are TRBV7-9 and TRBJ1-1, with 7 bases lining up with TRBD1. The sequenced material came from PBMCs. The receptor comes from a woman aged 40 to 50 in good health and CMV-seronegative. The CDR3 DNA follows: TGTGCCAGCAGCGCAACGGACAGGTTGAACACTGAAGCTTTCTTT. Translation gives CASSATDRLNTEAFF.